Listed below are T cell receptor beta chains from one sample, sequenced in a study of shared T cell receptors in the human thymus. Clones were sequenced by immunoSEQ multiplex PCR, and TCRdb holds only the in-frame ones, with some missing. In the table there are 700,000 or so clones, approximately 83% of which are singletons. The same sample was also used in a study of human thymus T cells.

Sequencing used thymocytes. Receptor source: a girl less than two years old with a congenital heart defect. Each CDR3 is given without its conserved first and last residue. D genes are given only for firm matches.

CDR3 protein	D gene	V gene	J gene
ASSCFRSCLQVTEAF	NA	TRBV7-2	TRBJ1-1
SVEGAGYT	NA	TRBV29-1	TRBJ1-2
ASSLFRGRLGTDTQY	NA	TRBV27	TRBJ2-3
SVTGGGEAF	TRBD1	TRBV20-1	TRBJ1-1
ASSEIVQPQH	NA	TRBV6-5	TRBJ1-5
ASSLAQYQETQY	NA	TRBV5-1	TRBJ2-5
ASSQEGGFATNEKLF	NA	TRBV4-1	TRBJ1-4
ASSPPQGKETQY	TRBD1	TRBV7-9	TRBJ2-5
ATSTRDRGEYEQY	TRBD1	TRBV15	TRBJ2-7
ASSLEDSSEQY	NA	TRBV11-3	TRBJ2-7
ASSEAGGQQYNSPLH	TRBD1	TRBV6-1	TRBJ1-6
ASSVGDRGNSPLH	TRBD1	TRBV9	TRBJ1-6
ASSKHRQNDNEKLF	NA	TRBV19	TRBJ1-4
ASRGFEAF	NA	TRBV6-1	TRBJ1-1
ASSLQGNEQF	NA	TRBV6-5	TRBJ2-1
ASRQTGGRDNEQF	TRBD1	TRBV4-3	TRBJ2-1
ASSLVGGATHEAF	NA	TRBV5-1	TRBJ1-1
ASSLYQQGPSK	NA	TRBV28	TRBJ1-2
ASSELGIRGHERGNQPQH	TRBD1	TRBV6-1	TRBJ1-5
ASSGRTGNPYASNYGYT	TRBD1	TRBV9	TRBJ1-2
ASSAPGLRVAGTEAF	NA	TRBV2	TRBJ1-1
ASSFGGATYEQY	NA	TRBV7-8	TRBJ2-7
ASSQVTGRVYGYT	NA	TRBV4-1	TRBJ1-2
ASSPQWSQPQH	NA	TRBV27	TRBJ1-5
ASSFATAGYEQY	NA	TRBV28	TRBJ2-7
ASSFTQRTAVYGYT	NA	TRBV9	TRBJ1-2
ASSPRHRSGNTIY	NA	TRBV9	TRBJ1-3
ASSLRQGYTGELF	NA	TRBV5-8	TRBJ2-2
AWRQQNSNYGYT	NA	TRBV30	TRBJ1-2
ASSWDRGSVTEAF	TRBD1	TRBV28	TRBJ1-1
AWQSPEHYYEQY	NA	TRBV30	TRBJ2-7
ASSPRGQTAGYT	TRBD1	TRBV14	TRBJ1-2
ASSINRVDGYT	NA	TRBV19	TRBJ1-2
ASSKTQVGTGELF	NA	TRBV6-5	TRBJ2-2
ASRTGGEEDTEAF	NA	TRBV21-1	TRBJ1-1
ASSCEGQFNSPLH	TRBD1	TRBV28	TRBJ1-6
ASSQETQDRGEETQY	TRBD1	TRBV4-3	TRBJ2-5
ASGSGGETQY	NA	TRBV2	TRBJ2-5
QAGGTDTQY	TRBD2	TRBV28	TRBJ2-3
ASSPRGHSNTEAF	NA	TRBV4-3	TRBJ1-1
ASSEDGGSGWIGEKLF	NA	TRBV6-1	TRBJ1-4
ASSHSDRAYEQY	TRBD1	TRBV5-1	TRBJ2-7